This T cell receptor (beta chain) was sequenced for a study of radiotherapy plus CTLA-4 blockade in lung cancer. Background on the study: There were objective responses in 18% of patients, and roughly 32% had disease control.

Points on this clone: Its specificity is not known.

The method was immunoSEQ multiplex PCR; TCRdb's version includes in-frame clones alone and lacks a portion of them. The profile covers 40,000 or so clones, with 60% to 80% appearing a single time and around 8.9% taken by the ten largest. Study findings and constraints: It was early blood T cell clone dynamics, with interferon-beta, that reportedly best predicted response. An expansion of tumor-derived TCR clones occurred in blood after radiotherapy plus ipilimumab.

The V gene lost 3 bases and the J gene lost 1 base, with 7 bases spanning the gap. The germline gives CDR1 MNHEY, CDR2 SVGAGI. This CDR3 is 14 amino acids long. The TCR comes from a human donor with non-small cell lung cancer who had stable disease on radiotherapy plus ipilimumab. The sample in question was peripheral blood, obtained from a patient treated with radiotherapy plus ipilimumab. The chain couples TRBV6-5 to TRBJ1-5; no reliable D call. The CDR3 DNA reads TGTGCCAGCAGTTATTCCGGGAGCAATCAGCCCCAGCATTTT. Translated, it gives CASSYSGSNQPQHF.